These 9 T cell receptor beta chains were sequenced from one sample in a study of blood T cell repertoires in COVID-19. Assay used: immunoSEQ multiplex PCR; TCRdb lists only in-frame clones, some missing. The sample holds about 300,000 clones, about nine tenths seen once. Source material: PBMCs or T cells enriched from blood (not recorded which). The receptors come from a woman aged 45-59 years who had been exposed to COVID-19.

The rearrangement joins TRBV15 to TRBJ1-2; possibly TRBD1 for D (6 bases). V dropped 3 bases and J dropped 8 bases, with 22 bases sitting between them. The CDR3 is 16 amino acids. Germline assignment: CDR1 LNHNV and CDR2 YYDKDF (reference sequence). The CDR3 sequence is CATSSGALQGGRGYTF. CDR3 DNA: TGTGCCACCAGCAGTGGGGCATTACAGGGCGGGAGAGGCTACACCTTC.

V and J are TRBV7-8 and TRBJ2-7, with 8 bases aligning to TRBD2. CDR1 and CDR2 from the germline V gene are SGHVS and FQNEAQ. The J segment lost 5 bases and the V segment lost 4 bases, leaving 16 bases of the junction unmatched. The CDR3 is 17 residues long. The DNA for the CDR3 is TGTGCCAGCAGCTCGACTACCCTCTTACGGGGGGGCAACGAGCAGTACTTC. Amino acid sequence: CASSSTTLLRGGNEQYF. The variable domain in full, completed from reference TRBV7-8 and TRBJ2-7, reads GAGVSQSPRYKVAKRGQDVALRCDPISGHVSLFWYQQALGQGPEFLTYFQNEAQLDKSGLPSDRFFAERPEGSVSTLKIQRTQQEDSAVYLCASSSTTLLRGGNEQYFGPGTRLTVT.

This chain uses TRBV27 with TRBJ2-7, with 8 bases identical to TRBD2. The germline gives CDR1 MNHEY, CDR2 SMNVEV (reference sequence). The CDR3 runs to 14 residues. J lost 2 bases, V lost 5 bases, and 5 bases had no gene match. The CDR3: CASSESGRPYEQYF. CDR3 nucleotide sequence: TGTGCCAGCAGTGAAAGCGGGAGACCCTACGAGCAGTACTTC.

The gene calls are TRBV19 and TRBJ2-2; maybe TRBD2 (5 bases). This CDR3 region has 14 residues. V dropped 6 bases and J dropped 5 bases, with 13 bases sitting between them. Germline assignment: CDR1 LNHDA and CDR2 SQIVND (reference sequence). CDR3 in DNA: TGTGCCAGTAGCCGGACTCAACTTACCGGGGAGCTGTTTTTT. Its protein product is CASSRTQLTGELFF.

V gene TRBV14 combines with J gene TRBJ1-1; TRBD1 matches at 8 bases. V lost 4 bases to trimming and J lost 0 bases; unmatched junction nucleotides: 1. The CDR3 consists of 14 residues. From germline, CDR1 is SGHDN and CDR2 FVKESK. DNA for the CDR3: TGTGCCAGCAGCCGGACAGGGATGAACACTGAAGCTTTCTTT. It is translated as CASSRTGMNTEAFF.

The chain joins TRBV3-1 (or the pseudogene TRBV3-2) to TRBJ2-7, with a possible D match to TRBD2 (6 bases). The V end was cut by 0 bases, the J end by 0 bases, with 12 bases between. Looked up from germline, CDR1 is LGHDT and CDR2 is YNNKEL (reference sequence). The CDR3 consists of 16 residues. The CDR3 loop is CASSQEFSSDSYEQYF. The CDR3 DNA reads as TGTGCCAGCAGCCAAGAGTTTTCTAGCGACTCCTACGAGCAGTACTTC.

The chain carries TRBV5-8 and TRBJ2-5; a possible D gene is TRBD1 (6 bases). Deletions cut 3 bases from V and 5 bases from J, with 17 bases between. Germline CDR1 reads SGHTS; CDR2 reads YDEGEE. The CDR3 is made up of 15 amino acids. The CDR3 here is CASSSGDRPEETQYF. CDR3 nucleotides: TGTGCCAGCAGCTCCGGAGACAGGCCGGAGGAGACCCAGTACTTC.

This chain uses TRBV28 with TRBJ1-5, with D possibly matching TRBD1 (5 bases). V was shortened by 6 bases and J by 4 bases, with 16 bases between the two germline ends. The CDR3 extends over 15 amino acids. Germline V gene sequence: CDR1 MDHEN, CDR2 SYDVKM. The CDR3, as DNA: TGTGCCAGCAGCCCCGTAAGGGGAGGGAATCAGCCCCAGCATTTT. It specifies CASSPVRGGNQPQHF.

This chain links TRBV2 with TRBJ2-5, with 9 bases matching TRBD2. Germline V gene data show CDR1 as SNHLY and CDR2 as FYNNEI. V gave up 3 bases and J gave up 2 bases; unmatched junction bases: 10. This CDR3 spans 17 amino acids. The CDR3 DNA follows: TGTGCCAGCAGTGATTTTGTTAGCGGGGGCCTACAAGAGACCCAGTACTTC. This codes for CASSDFVSGGLQETQYF.